This T cell receptor beta chain came from a study of T cell repertoires in cytomegalovirus infection. Looking at the study overall: TCR beta signatures that were public indicated CMV infection and matching HLA type. Study conclusions and caveats: Dominating the ex vivo response were HLA-C-restricted CMV-specific TCR beta clonotypes.

CDR1 and CDR2 (germline): MNHEY, SMNVEV (reference sequence). V was cut by 4 bases and J by 2 bases, with 13 bases left in between. The CDR3 sequence is 15 residues long. This clonotype has a count of ten or more. Its antigen is not identified. A single record per CDR3 protein comes from TCRdb applying MiXCR to the reads. The top ten hold under 7.5% of the sample, which has around 210,000 distinct CDR3 sequences, around 6.2% seen once. Sequences were obtained from PBMCs. The genes are TRBV27 and TRBJ2-3; D is unclear. This TCR came from a human donor in good health (CMV status not recorded). Some clones in this sample may be carry-over from other donors' samples. The CDR3 here is CASSSPQNPTDTQYF. In nucleotides, the CDR3 is TGTGCCAGCAGTTCGCCCCAGAACCCCACAGATACGCAGTATTTT.